Each of the 25 T cell receptor beta chains below was sequenced from the same sample in a study of blood T cell repertoires in COVID-19. Profiled with immunoSEQ multiplex PCR; TCRdb holds only in-frame clones, not every one. The sample has 290,000 or so clones; about 87% are singletons. The material sequenced was peripheral blood. Receptor source: a man in his 70s with acute or convalescent COVID-19.

The chain has TRBV4-3 and TRBJ1-1; TRBD1 matches at 11 bases. The J segment lost 1 base and the V segment lost 0 bases, leaving 16 bases of the junction unmatched. The germline CDR1 and CDR2 sequences are LGHNA and YSLEER. The CDR3 is made up of 21 amino acids. The CDR3 loop is CASSQDLPGQGAEGRNTEAFF. The CDR3 DNA is TGCGCCAGCAGCCAAGATTTGCCTGGACAGGGGGCTGAGGGTAGGAACACTGAAGCTTTCTTT.

The chain uses TRBV5-4 and TRBJ2-4, with D maybe TRBD1 (6 bases). Germline V gene lookup returns CDR1 SGHNT and CDR2 YYREEE (reference sequence). The CDR3 contains 15 residues. V dropped 0 bases and J dropped 2 bases, with 9 bases sitting between them. CDR3 nucleotide sequence: TGTGCCAGCAGCTTGGCCGGACAGTCCAAAAACATTCAGTACTTC. It codes for CASSLAGQSKNIQYF.

The genes are TRBV28 and TRBJ1-5; 9 bases map to TRBD1. There are 15 residues in the CDR3. Losses at the gene ends were 4 bases for V and 4 bases for J; bases not matched to a gene: 5. Germline V gene sequence: CDR1 MDHEN, CDR2 SYDVKM. The DNA for the CDR3 is TGTGCCAGCAGTTCGGGACAGGGAGGAAATCAGCCCCAGCATTTT. Its protein product is CASSSGQGGNQPQHF.

This chain uses TRBV10-3 with TRBJ2-5, with 8 bases lining up with TRBD2. Germline V CDR1 and CDR2: ENHRY, SYGVKD. J lost 5 bases, V lost 9 bases, and 8 bases had no gene match. The CDR3 is 13 amino acids. The CDR3 DNA follows: TGTGCCATGAGATCGGGACTAGACGAGACCCAGTACTTC. Residues: CAMRSGLDETQYF.

J is TRBJ2-5 and V is TRBV5-1, with D possibly being TRBD2 (6 bases). V shed 0 bases and J shed 1 base, with 7 bases lying between them. This CDR3 is 14 amino acids long. Germline values: CDR1 SGHRS, CDR2 YFSETQ. CDR3 nucleotide sequence: TGCGCCAGCAGCTTGGGGACTATCCAAGAGACCCAGTACTTC. This encodes CASSLGTIQETQYF. The whole variable domain, remainder taken from reference TRBV5-1 and TRBJ2-5, is KAGVTQTPRYLIKTRGQQVTLSCSPISGHRSVSWYQQTPGQGLQFLFEYFSETQRNKGNFPGRFSGRQFSNSRSEMNVSTLELGDSALYLCASSLGTIQETQYFGPGTRLLVL.

The chain has TRBV4-2 and TRBJ2-3; D is possibly TRBD1 (5 bases). Germline CDR1 reads LGHNA; CDR2 reads YNFKEQ. The CDR3 is made up of 15 amino acids. V was cut by 0 bases and J by 2 bases, with 9 bases left in between. CDR3 nucleotides: TGTGCCAGCAGCCAAGATCGACAGCTCACAGATACGCAGTATTTT. The encoded protein is CASSQDRQLTDTQYF.

The chain has TRBV21-1 and TRBJ1-6; whether TRBD1, the table's D call, matches the DNA was not checked. TRBV21-1 has pseudogene status. The CDR3 is 22 residues long. CDR3 sequence reads: CASSKARDRGHVVVRRDSPLHF. The CDR3 DNA sequence: TGTGCCAGCAGCAAAGCGCGGGACAGGGGGCACGTCGTCGTGCGGCGCGATTCACCCCTCCACTTT.

On this clone itself: One end of the junction fails to match germline, which may point to a read error. The same CDR3 also results from other DNA sequences found in this sample. V is TRBV7-2 and J is TRBJ2-1; 7 positions agree with TRBD1. The CDR3 has 16 residues. The germline CDR1 and CDR2 sequences are SGHTA and FQGNSA. Here the CDR3 reads CASSLVPWQGDNEQFF. The CDR3 DNA reads TGTGCCAGCAGCTTAGTACCTTGGCAGGGGGACAATGAGCAATTCTTC.

This chain links TRBV5-1 with TRBJ2-1, with D possibly matching TRBD1 (6 bases). V was cut by 0 bases and J by 7 bases, with 14 bases left in between. The CDR3 sequence is 15 residues long. The germline V gene has CDR1 SGHRS and CDR2 YFSETQ. The CDR3 sequence: CASSLGDQGRNEQFF. DNA of the CDR3: TGCGCCAGCAGCTTGGGGGACCAGGGGCGGAATGAGCAGTTCTTC.

The V gene is TRBV6-5, the J gene TRBJ1-4, with 7 nucleotides matching TRBD1. V lost 4 bases to trimming and J lost 8 bases; unmatched junction nucleotides: 4. Germline V gives CDR1 MNHEY, CDR2 SVGAGI. The CDR3 sequence is 13 residues long. CDR3 region: CASSSRDSEKLFF. CDR3 DNA sequence: TGTGCCAGCAGTTCCAGGGACAGCGAAAAACTGTTTTTT.

The chain is built from TRBV5-4 and TRBJ2-7; D may be TRBD2 (6 bases). V lost 3 bases and J 0 bases, leaving 10 bases between the germline ends. The CDR3 is 14 amino acids. CDR1 is SGHNT, CDR2 YYREEE, per germline (reference sequence). Here the CDR3 DNA reads TGTGCCAGCAGCTCGGGACTGGCCTCCTACGAGCAGTACTTC. Translation gives CASSSGLASYEQYF.

The genes are TRBV16 and TRBJ1-1, with a tentative D call TRBD1 (5 bases). The CDR3 extends over 15 amino acids. The V gene's germline CDR1 is KGHSY and CDR2 FQNENV. V gave up 5 bases and J gave up 3 bases, with 16 bases separating them. CDR3 sequence reads: CASSVGRDLDTEAFF. The CDR3 DNA sequence: TGTGCCAGCAGCGTAGGCAGGGATCTCGACACTGAAGCTTTCTTT.

This chain joins TRBV28 and TRBJ1-4; maybe TRBD1 (5 bases). This CDR3 contains 13 residues. V was cut by 8 bases and J by 8 bases, with 15 bases left in between. Germline assignment: CDR1 MDHEN and CDR2 SYDVKM. CDR3 sequence: CASCGTLIEKLFF. The CDR3 DNA follows: TGTGCCAGCTGTGGGACTTTAATAGAAAAACTGTTTTTT.

The chain combines TRBV4-3 with TRBJ2-1; perhaps TRBD2 as D (6 bases). Trimming removed 0 bases from V and 9 bases from J, with 18 bases in between. Germline assignment: CDR1 LGHNA and CDR2 YSLEER. CDR3 size: 16 residues. The DNA for the CDR3 is TGCGCCAGCAGCCAAGAAATGGGGACTGTGCCGGGTGAGCAGTTCTTC. Its translation is CASSQEMGTVPGEQFF.

This clone was counted once. This chain links TRBV4-2 with TRBJ1-4; a possible D gene is TRBD1 (5 bases). The length of the CDR3 is 18 residues. V dropped 0 bases and J dropped 0 bases, with 14 bases sitting between them. The germline V gene encodes CDR1 LGHNA and CDR2 YNFKEQ. The CDR3 DNA sequence: TGTGCCAGCAGCCAAGAAACAGGTTTCGGGCCAACTAATGAAAAACTGTTTTTT. It translates to CASSQETGFGPTNEKLFF.

The rearrangement links TRBV19 to TRBJ1-4, with D maybe TRBD1 (6 bases). The CDR3 runs 14 residues. V lost 4 bases and J 0 bases, leaving 6 bases between the germline ends. Germline assignment: CDR1 LNHDA and CDR2 SQIVND (reference sequence). The CDR3 protein is CASSRTATNEKLFF. CDR3 coding DNA: TGTGCCAGTAGTAGGACAGCAACTAATGAAAAACTGTTTTTT.

In this sample, this clone turned up a few times. The chain couples TRBV5-6 to TRBJ1-3, with unresolved D. Germline V CDR1 and CDR2: SGHDT, YYEEEE. The CDR3 has 13 residues. The germline V and J ends were trimmed by 4 bases and 1 base, with 6 bases remaining between them. The CDR3 sequence: CASSPQSGNTIYF. The CDR3 nucleotides read TGTGCCAGCAGCCCACAGTCTGGAAACACCATATATTTT.

The chain joins TRBV15 to TRBJ2-7; D is unresolved. Trimming shortened V by 0 bases and J by 0 bases, and 9 bases separated the two germline ends. There are 15 residues in the CDR3. The germline V gene encodes CDR1 LNHNV and CDR2 YYDKDF (reference sequence). The CDR3 nucleotides read TGTGCCACCAGCAGAGATCCTCTCTCCTCCTACGAGCAGTACTTC. It yields the protein CATSRDPLSSYEQYF.

The rearrangement links TRBV7-9 to TRBJ1-5, with D perhaps matching TRBD1 (5 bases). Trimming cost V 2 bases and J 9 bases, with 14 bases left between them. CDR1 and CDR2 from the germline V gene are SEHNR and FQNEAQ (reference sequence). CDR3 size: 14 residues. DNA for the CDR3: TGTGCCAGCAGCTTACGGGGGGAATCTGGGCCCCAGCATTTT. It specifies CASSLRGESGPQHF. Filled out from reference TRBV7-9 and TRBJ1-5, the complete variable domain reads DTGVSQNPRHKITKRGQNVTFRCDPISEHNRLYWYRQTLGQGPEFLTYFQNEAQLEKSRLLSDRFSAERPKGSFSTLEIQRTEQGDSAMYLCASSLRGESGPQHFGDGTRLSIL.

This chain uses TRBV27 with TRBJ2-3; 10 nucleotides agree with TRBD2. The CDR3 contains 16 residues. V gave up 8 bases and J gave up 7 bases; unmatched junction bases: 15. The germline V gene encodes CDR1 MNHEY and CDR2 SMNVEV (reference sequence). The CDR3 DNA reads as TGTGCCAGCTGGGGTCTAGCGGGAGTCGGGTGGTATACGCAGTATTTT. It yields the protein CASWGLAGVGWYTQYF.

This chain uses TRBV28 with TRBJ1-4; 8 bases align to TRBD1. This CDR3 comprises 14 residues. The junction had 4 bases not matched to a gene; V was cut back by 7 bases and J by 3 bases. Germline CDR1 and CDR2: MDHEN and SYDVKM. The CDR3 is CASTLTGANEKLFF. DNA for the CDR3: TGTGCCAGCACTCTGACAGGGGCTAATGAAAAACTGTTTTTT.

The chain has TRBV19 and TRBJ1-6; 7 bases fit TRBD1. Germline CDR1 LNHDA, CDR2 SQIVND (reference sequence). V was pared by 10 bases and J by 6 bases, with 6 bases of the junction left unmatched. CDR3 length: 13 residues. The CDR3 DNA sequence: TGTGCCACCGTGGGACAGACTAATTCACCCCTCCACTTT. It codes for CATVGQTNSPLHF.

Only one count was recorded for this clone. V gene TRBV6-6 combines with J gene TRBJ1-1; 7 nucleotides align to TRBD1. V shed 7 bases and J 4 bases; nucleotides not matched to a gene: 6. CDR1 is MNHNY, CDR2 SVGAGI, per germline (reference sequence). The CDR3 contains 13 residues. The CDR3 sequence is CASIRDSGTEAFF. Written as DNA, the CDR3 is TGTGCCAGCATAAGGGACAGTGGCACTGAAGCTTTCTTT.

V usage is TRBV30 and J usage is TRBJ1-1, with D tentatively TRBD1 (6 bases). This CDR3 is built from 13 residues. CDR1 is GTSNPN and CDR2 is SVGIG in the germline V gene (reference sequence). Between the trimmed V and J ends, which lost 3 bases and 8 bases, there was a span of 16 bases. CDR3 DNA sequence: TGTGCCTGGAGGGACCAAAGGGGGAGAGAAGCTTTCTTT. This encodes CAWRDQRGREAFF. The full variable domain, completed using reference TRBV30 and TRBJ1-1, is SQTIHQWPATLVQPVGSPLSLECTVEGTSNPNLYWYRQAAGRGLQLLFYSVGIGQISSEVPQNLSASRPQDRQFILSSKKLLLSDSGFYLCAWRDQRGREAFFGQGTRLTVV.

This clone was observed once. The chain links TRBV7-2 to TRBJ2-3; 11 nucleotides agree with TRBD2. Unmatched junction bases numbered 10, after V lost 5 bases and J lost 0 bases. The CDR3 extends over 18 amino acids. CDR1 and CDR2 from the germline V gene are SGHTA and FQGNSA. The CDR3 sequence: CASSEMTSGVLSTDTQYF. The DNA of the CDR3 is TGTGCCAGCAGCGAGATGACTAGCGGGGTCCTTAGCACAGATACGCAGTATTTT.